This TCR beta chain derives from a study of shared clonotypes between healthy human individuals. Broader study findings: Researchers sampled only blood; tissue repertoires likely differ.

Splitting the CD4+ cells yielded a CD45RA+ naive subset and a CD45RA-negative memory subset. In the case of this clone: Its antigen remains unknown.

V was trimmed by 2 bases and J by 2 bases, leaving 14 bases between them. The CDR3 totals 15 residues. CDR1 and CDR2 from the germline V gene are SGHRS and YFSETQ. The DNA input per sorted-subset replicate PCR was 200 ng, corresponding to some 27,000 T cell genomes. Profiling relied on immunoSEQ multiplex PCR, and the TCRdb table lists in-frame clones only, not all of them. The sample includes some 1.4 million clones, around 95% of them seen just once. The sequence derives from a young man in good health. The material sequenced was naive CD4+ T cells sorted from blood. Subset reported: CD45RA+ positively selected. This chain joins TRBV5-1 and TRBJ2-7, with D perhaps TRBD2 (5 bases). The CDR3 spells CASSLYNSVPYEQYF. CDR3 bases: TGCGCCAGCAGCTTATATAATAGCGTTCCCTACGAGCAGTACTTC.